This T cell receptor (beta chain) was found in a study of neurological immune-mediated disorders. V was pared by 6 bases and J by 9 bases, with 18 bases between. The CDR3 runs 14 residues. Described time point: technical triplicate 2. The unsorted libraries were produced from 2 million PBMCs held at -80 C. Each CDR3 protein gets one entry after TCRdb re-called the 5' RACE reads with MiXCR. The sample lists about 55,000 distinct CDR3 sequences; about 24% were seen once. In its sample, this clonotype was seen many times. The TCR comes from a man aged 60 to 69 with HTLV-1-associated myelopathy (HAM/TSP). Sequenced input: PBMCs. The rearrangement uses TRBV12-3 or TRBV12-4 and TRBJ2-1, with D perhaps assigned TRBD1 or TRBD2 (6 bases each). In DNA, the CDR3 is TGTGCCAGCAGCCAGGAGGGGGTCGGGGTTGAGCAGTTCTTC. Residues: CASSQEGVGVEQFF.